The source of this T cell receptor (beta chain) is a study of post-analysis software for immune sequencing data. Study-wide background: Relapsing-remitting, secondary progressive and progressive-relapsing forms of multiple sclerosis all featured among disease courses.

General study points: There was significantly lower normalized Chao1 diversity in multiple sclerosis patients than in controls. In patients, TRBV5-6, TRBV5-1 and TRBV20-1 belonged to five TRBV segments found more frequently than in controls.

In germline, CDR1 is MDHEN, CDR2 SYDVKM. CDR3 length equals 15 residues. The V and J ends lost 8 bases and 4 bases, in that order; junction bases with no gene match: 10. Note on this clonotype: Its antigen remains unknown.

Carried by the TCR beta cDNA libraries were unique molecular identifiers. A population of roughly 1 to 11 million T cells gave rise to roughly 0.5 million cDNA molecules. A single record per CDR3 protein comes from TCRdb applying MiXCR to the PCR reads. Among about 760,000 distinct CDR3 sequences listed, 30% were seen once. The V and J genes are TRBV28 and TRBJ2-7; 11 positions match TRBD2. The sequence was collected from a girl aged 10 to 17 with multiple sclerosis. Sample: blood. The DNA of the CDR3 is TGTGCCAGCGGATCTAGCGGGAGGCTCCGGTACGAGCAGTACTTC. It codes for CASGSSGRLRYEQYF.